A single sample gave rise to the 30 T cell receptor beta chains below, sequenced in a study of shared clonotypes between healthy human individuals. Sequencing used immunoSEQ multiplex PCR; TCRdb keeps in-frame clones, though not all of them. The data contain about 1.5 million clones, under 99% of them singletons. The sample was naive CD4+ T cells sorted from blood. As for subset: CD45RA+ positively selected. The origin of the receptors is a man aged 30 to 39 in good health.

The CDR3 is CASSSRQGLTDTQYF. DNA for the CDR3: TGTGCCAGCAGCTCCCGACAGGGATTGACAGATACGCAGTATTTT. The chain combines TRBV7-2 with TRBJ2-3; 7 bases align to TRBD1. This CDR3 has 15 amino acids. Germline assignment: CDR1 SGHTA and CDR2 FQGNSA. Unmatched junction bases numbered 7, after V lost 4 bases and J lost 3 bases.

The rearrangement links TRBV2 to TRBJ2-7, with 7 bases aligning to TRBD1. The CDR3 consists of 14 residues. Germline V gene data show CDR1 as SNHLY and CDR2 as FYNNEI. V lost 4 bases, J lost 4 bases, and 7 bases stayed unmatched. The CDR3 protein is CASSGDSPGYEQYF. In DNA form, the CDR3 reads TGTGCCAGCAGTGGGGACAGCCCTGGATACGAGCAGTACTTC.

The chain has TRBV11-2 and TRBJ2-7; 7 nucleotides agree with TRBD1. CDR3 size: 15 residues. V dropped 6 bases and J dropped 2; count of bases not matched to a gene: 10. Germline V gene lookup returns CDR1 SGHAT and CDR2 FQNNGV. CDR3 in DNA: TGTGCCAGCAGTTCACAGGGGTCATACCCCTACGAGCAGTACTTC. This codes for CASSSQGSYPYEQYF.

This clone was recorded once. V usage is TRBV25-1 and J usage is TRBJ2-1; 10 nucleotides match TRBD2. Germline-derived CDR1 and CDR2 are MGHDK and SYGVNS. Losses at the gene ends were 6 bases for V and 7 bases for J; bases not matched to a gene: 12. CDR3 length equals 16 residues. The CDR3 nucleotides read TGTGCCAGCAGCCCGACTAGCGGGTATGGTGAGAATGAGCAGTTCTTC. As protein: CASSPTSGYGENEQFF.

The J gene is TRBJ1-1, the V gene TRBV7-9; 7 bases agree with TRBD1. There are 12 residues in the CDR3. CDR1 is SEHNR, CDR2 FQNEAQ, per germline (reference sequence). J gave up 11 bases and V 1 base, and 4 bases lay outside the gene matches. CDR3 nucleotide sequence: TGTGCCAGCAGCTTAGAAGGGGGCACGGCTTTCTTT. Protein: CASSLEGGTAFF.

The J gene is TRBJ2-6, the V gene TRBV15; 8 nucleotides match TRBD2. Trimming at V came to 1 base and at J to 2 bases, leaving 4 bases not matched to a gene. The CDR3 is made up of 17 amino acids. The germline CDR1 and CDR2 sequences are LNHNV and YYDKDF (reference sequence). The CDR3 nucleotides read TGTGCCACCAGCAGAGCGGGAGGGCCTCCTGGGGCCAACGTCCTGACTTTC. Translating it yields CATSRAGGPPGANVLTF.

The chain links TRBV18 to TRBJ1-1; 7 bases are a match to TRBD1. CDR1 is KGHSH, CDR2 LQKENI, per germline. The CDR3 contains 13 residues. The V gene end was trimmed by 5 bases and the J gene end by 5 bases; junction bases not matched to a gene: 5. CDR3 nucleotide sequence: TGTGCCAGCTCAGGACCGGGACAGACTGAAGCTTTCTTT. It is translated as CASSGPGQTEAFF. Variable domain in full (rest from reference TRBV18 and TRBJ1-1): NAGVMQNPRHLVRRRGQEARLRCSPMKGHSHVYWYRQLPEEGLKFMVYLQKENIIDESGMPKERFSAEFPKEGPSILRIQQVVRGDSAAYFCASSGPGQTEAFFGQGTRLTVV.

The genes are TRBV5-5 and TRBJ1-5; D gene ambiguous. Trimming shortened V by 2 bases and J by 1 base, and 4 bases separated the two germline ends. Germline-derived CDR1 and CDR2 are SGHKS and YYEKEE (reference sequence). This CDR3 has 13 residues. As DNA, the CDR3 is TGTGCCAGCAGCTTAAACAGCAATCAGCCCCAGCATTTT. Translating gives CASSLNSNQPQHF.

The chain carries TRBV5-1 and TRBJ2-3, with D tentatively TRBD2 (6 bases). The CDR3 covers 15 residues. Trimming removed 2 bases from V and 1 base from J, with 11 bases in between. The germline CDR1 and CDR2 sequences are SGHRS and YFSETQ. CDR3 DNA: TGCGCCAGCAGCTTTTCTGCTAGCGGCACAGATACGCAGTATTTT. It codes for CASSFSASGTDTQYF.

V is TRBV18 and J is TRBJ2-7; D remains unclear. V gave up 3 bases and J gave up 3 bases, with 12 bases separating them. Germline lookup yields CDR1 KGHSH and CDR2 LQKENI. The CDR3 covers 14 residues. CDR3 region: CASSPGSTDYEQYF. CDR3 nucleotides: TGTGCCAGCTCACCGGGCTCCACAGACTACGAGCAGTACTTC.

The CDR3 DNA follows: TGTGCCAGCAGTCCTAGCGGGAATGAGCAGTTCTTC. Encoded protein: CASSPSGNEQFF. The chain joins TRBV27 to TRBJ2-1; 8 bases align to TRBD2. Germline CDR1 MNHEY, CDR2 SMNVEV (reference sequence). The CDR3 runs 12 residues. The V gene end was trimmed by 5 bases and the J gene end by 7 bases; junction bases not matched to a gene: 1.

Remarks on this clone: This specimen includes other DNA sequences encoding the same CDR3. This chain connects TRBV18 to TRBJ2-6; no firm D call. The CDR3 spans 16 residues. The V end was cut by 1 base, the J end by 0 bases, with 7 bases between. Germline CDR1 KGHSH, CDR2 LQKENI. DNA of the CDR3: TGTGCCAGCTCACCACTTTCGGGCTCTGGGGCCAACGTCCTGACTTTC. Residues: CASSPLSGSGANVLTF.

The V gene is TRBV4-1, the J gene TRBJ2-5, with D maybe TRBD2 (7 bases). Germline V gene data show CDR1 as MGHRA and CDR2 as YSYEKL. The germline V and J ends were trimmed by 0 bases and 5 bases, with 13 bases remaining between them. The CDR3 loop spans 15 amino acids. As DNA, the CDR3 is TGCGCCAGCAGCCAAGATGGGGGAGGGGGTGAGACCCAGTACTTC. Residues: CASSQDGGGGETQYF.

The chain combines TRBV7-9 with TRBJ2-7; D is uncertain. Germline CDR1 SEHNR, CDR2 FQNEAQ (reference sequence). The CDR3 length is 12 residues. Trimming removed 0 bases at V and 5 bases at J, with 5 bases between. The CDR3 DNA reads TGTGCCAGCAGCTTAGCGACCGACGAGCAGTACTTC. Residues: CASSLATDEQYF.

For the CDR3, the DNA is TGTGCCAGCAGCGCCGGGACAGGGGAATCCTACGAGCAGTACTTC. Translation: CASSAGTGESYEQYF. J is TRBJ2-7 and V is TRBV9; 10 nucleotides line up with TRBD1. This CDR3 is 15 amino acids long. Germline CDR1 SGDLS, CDR2 YYNGEE. J was trimmed by 1 base and V by 3 bases; bases with no gene match: 4.

J is TRBJ1-4 and V is TRBV27; D ambiguous. The CDR3 covers 13 residues. Trimming removed 1 base at V and 7 bases at J, with 7 bases between. Germline V gives CDR1 MNHEY, CDR2 SMNVEV (reference sequence). CDR3 in DNA: TGTGCCAGCAGTTTATTAAGGACTGAAAAACTGTTTTTT. This encodes CASSLLRTEKLFF.

V gene TRBV7-8 combines with J gene TRBJ2-2; no clear D gene. Germline CDR1 reads SGHVS; CDR2 reads FQNEAQ. The CDR3 sequence is 17 residues long. V gave up 5 bases and J gave up 4 bases, with 20 bases separating them. The CDR3, as DNA: TGTGCCAGCAGCCCTCGGTTGGGGAAACCCCCCACCGGGGAGCTGTTTTTT. Its translation is CASSPRLGKPPTGELFF.

This chain uses TRBV4-2 with TRBJ2-7; D is possibly TRBD1 (5 bases). Germline V gives CDR1 LGHNA, CDR2 YNFKEQ. This CDR3 contains 13 residues. V dropped 2 bases and J dropped 0 bases, with 5 bases sitting between them. CDR3 sequence: CASSQQGSYEQYF. DNA of the CDR3: TGTGCCAGCAGCCAACAGGGCTCCTACGAGCAGTACTTC.

This clone was detected once. The rearrangement joins TRBV6-1 to TRBJ1-3; weak D call: TRBD1 (6 bases). The CDR3 has 14 amino acids. Per germline, CDR1 MNHNS and CDR2 SASEGT. Trimming took off 7 bases at V and 4 bases at J, with 14 bases between the two ends. The DNA for the CDR3 is TGTGCCAGCAAGCCCGGGACAATCGGAAACACCATATATTTT. It is translated as CASKPGTIGNTIYF.

The V gene is TRBV19, the J gene TRBJ2-7, with D tentatively TRBD2 (7 bases). The CDR3 length is 16 residues. Deletions cut 5 bases from V and 0 bases from J, with 17 bases between. CDR1 LNHDA and CDR2 SQIVND come from the germline V gene (reference sequence). The CDR3 DNA is TGTGCCAGTAGTGAGGGCAGGGGCGGGAGCTCCTACGAGCAGTACTTC. Translating it yields CASSEGRGGSSYEQYF.

The V and J genes are TRBV28 and TRBJ2-7, with D perhaps matching TRBD2 (6 bases). Germline assignment: CDR1 MDHEN and CDR2 SYDVKM. This CDR3 is 15 amino acids long. The CDR3 DNA is TGTGTCACCAGGGTAAGTCTCGGAGGGAGCTACGAGCAGTACTTC. It specifies CVTRVSLGGSYEQYF.

J is TRBJ2-1 and V is TRBV9; 14 bases match TRBD2. This CDR3 is 19 amino acids long. CDR1 and CDR2 from the germline V gene are SGDLS and YYNGEE. V trimming: 3 bases; J trimming: 2 bases; junction bases outside the gene matches: 10. In nucleotides, the CDR3 is TGTGCCAGCAGCGGACTAAGAGGACTAGCGGGAGGTGCCTACAATGAGCAGTTCTTC. Its translation is CASSGLRGLAGGAYNEQFF.

The gene calls are TRBV25-1 and TRBJ1-5, with 12 positions matching TRBD1. The CDR3 spans 14 residues. Trimming at V came to 3 bases and at J to 7 bases, leaving 1 base not matched to a gene. CDR1 is MGHDK, CDR2 SYGVNS, per germline. The CDR3 coding sequence is TGTGCCAGCAGTGACGGGACAGGGGGCCAGCCCCAGCATTTT. Protein sequence: CASSDGTGGQPQHF.

The gene calls are TRBV2 and TRBJ1-2, with TRBD1 as a possible D gene (5 bases). Trimming left V 7 bases short and J 1 base short, with 16 bases between. This CDR3 spans 15 amino acids. Per germline, CDR1 SNHLY and CDR2 FYNNEI. In nucleotides, the CDR3 is TGTGCCAGCACATCCCCCCAGGGTCTTAACTATGGCTACACCTTC. It is translated as CASTSPQGLNYGYTF.

This clone was detected once. This sample also contains other DNA sequences that code for the same CDR3. The chain uses TRBV7-9 and TRBJ2-1, with D tentatively TRBD2 (5 bases). The CDR3 totals 15 residues. The V end lost 5 bases, the J end lost 0 bases, and 11 bases lay between the germline ends. From germline, CDR1 is SEHNR and CDR2 FQNEAQ (reference sequence). The CDR3 DNA is TGTGCCAGCAGCCCCCTGGGGAGCTCCTACAATGAGCAGTTCTTC. This sequence encodes CASSPLGSSYNEQFF.

The V call is TRBV7-6, the J call TRBJ2-3; D not certain. In germline, CDR1 is SGHVS, CDR2 FNYEAQ. V was pared by 0 bases and J by 2 bases, with 9 bases between. CDR3 length: 15 residues. The CDR3 nucleotides read TGTGCCAGCAGCTTAGCACACGGGTCCACAGATACGCAGTATTTT. This sequence encodes CASSLAHGSTDTQYF.

This chain connects TRBV28 to TRBJ2-1; TRBD2 is a possible D gene (6 bases). This CDR3 is 13 amino acids long. Germline CDR1 reads MDHEN; CDR2 reads SYDVKM. Trimming took 10 bases from V and 1 from J, leaving 11 bases between them. The CDR3 region has the DNA TGTGCCACCCAGGGAGGTTCCTACAATGAGCAGTTCTTC. The encoded protein is CATQGGSYNEQFF.

The rearrangement links TRBV2 to TRBJ2-3; no firm D call. Looked up from germline, CDR1 is SNHLY and CDR2 is FYNNEI. Trimming took 3 bases from V and 5 from J, leaving 6 bases between them. The CDR3 has 12 residues. CDR3 protein: CASSDQEDTQYF. The CDR3 bases are TGTGCCAGCAGTGATCAGGAAGATACGCAGTATTTT.

The gene calls are TRBV9 and TRBJ2-1, with a possible D match to TRBD2 (5 bases). This CDR3 comprises 19 residues. The germline V and J ends were trimmed by 3 bases and 1 base, with 23 bases remaining between them. Germline lookup yields CDR1 SGDLS and CDR2 YYNGEE. This CDR3 is CASSARRVDGLGSYNEQFF. DNA for the CDR3: TGTGCCAGCAGCGCTAGGCGGGTAGACGGTCTGGGGTCCTACAATGAGCAGTTCTTC.

The rearrangement uses TRBV27 and TRBJ2-7, with TRBD1 matching over 7 bases. V shed 2 bases, J shed 6 bases, and the junction held 7 bases outside the gene matches. The V gene's germline CDR1 is MNHEY and CDR2 SMNVEV (reference sequence). CDR3 size: 14 residues. CDR3 sequence reads: CASSLRRGHLEQYF. The CDR3 region has the DNA TGTGCCAGCAGTTTACGTAGGGGGCATCTCGAGCAGTACTTC.